This TCR beta chain comes out of a study of glioma-infiltrating T cells. Points from the study as a whole: Only very few CDR3 sequences appeared in both tissue and blood. Non-neoplastic patients had below-expected tissue-blood divergence, while all gliomas exceeded expectation.

This clonotype was seen a few times. Antigen: not known. V lost 4 bases to trimming and J lost 5 bases, with 18 bases between them. The V gene's germline CDR1 is SEHNR and CDR2 FQNEAQ (reference sequence). This CDR3 contains 15 residues. Amplification of TCR alpha and beta CDR3 regions from RNA used iRepertoire nested multiplex PCR. Input was 100-400 ng of tissue mRNA or PBMC total RNA. MiXCR, run by TCRdb on the multiplex PCR reads, gives a single entry per CDR3 protein. The sample shows 1,800 or so distinct CDR3 sequences, about 30% of them seen only once. Material: glioma tissue, nonneoplastic brain tissue, or PBMCs (not recorded which). This receptor was taken from a human donor with low-grade glioma or glioblastoma, undergoing nonglioma brain surgery, or in good health (not recorded which). The rearrangement links TRBV7-9 to TRBJ2-7; D perhaps matches TRBD2 (5 bases). CDR3 loop: CASSSTGYSENEQYF. CDR3 in DNA: TGTGCCAGCAGCTCAACTGGATATAGCGAGAACGAGCAGTACTTC.